The rows below give T cell receptor beta chains drawn from one sample of a study of OX40 agonist ivuxolimab in advanced cancers. This table comes from immunoSEQ multiplex PCR, and its TCRdb copy is limited to in-frame clones, with some not included. In the table there are over 75,000 clones, around 90% of which are singletons. Sequencing used CD4+ or CD8+ T cells sorted from blood, obtained in a trial of the OX40 agonist ivuxolimab. Source of these receptors: an adult with an advanced solid tumor such as melanoma, head and neck, liver or kidney cancer. CDR3s include the opening cysteine and the closing phenylalanine or tryptophan. A D gene is named only where the DNA matches it firmly. Some rows mark clone size as missing; the rest say once, few, many or name a class of expanded clone.

NA	TRBJ2-5	NA	TRBV5-1	TGCGCCAGCAGCTTGTCGGCTAGCGAAGAGACCCAGTACTTC	CASSLSASEETQYF
NA	TRBJ1-4	NA	TRBV30	TGTGCCTGGTCATGGGGGGGGCAAACTAATGAAAAACTGTTTTTT	CAWSWGGQTNEKLFF
NA	TRBJ2-7	NA	TRBV7-2	TGTGCCAGCAGCGCACAGGGCTACGAGCAGTACTTC	CASSAQGYEQYF
NA	TRBJ2-5	TRBD2	TRBV6-6	TGTGCCAGCACCGGACTAGCAGGGGAGACCCAGTACTTC	CASTGLAGETQYF
NA	TRBJ2-1	NA	TRBV2	TGTGCCAGCAGTGATACGGAGGGGGGCTACAATGAGCAGTTCTTC	CASSDTEGGYNEQFF
NA	TRBJ1-3	NA	TRBV18	TGTGCCAGCTCACCAATGGAATTTAACTCTGGAAACACCATATATTTT	CASSPMEFNSGNTIYF
NA	TRBJ2-3	NA	TRBV5-1	TGCGCCAGCAGCTTGGGACAGAACACAGATACGCAGTATTTT	CASSLGQNTDTQYF
once	TRBJ2-3	TRBD1	TRBV5-4	TGTGCCAGCAGCTATGGACAGGGGGCGGCAGATACGCAGTATTTT	CASSYGQGAADTQYF
NA	TRBJ1-1	NA	TRBV7-9	TGTGCCAGCAGCTTAGACAGGGCGGCTTTCTTT	CASSLDRAAFF
NA	TRBJ2-3	TRBD2	TRBV28	TGTGCCAGCAGTTCACCTCAGGTGCGGGAGGGCACAGATACGCAGTATTTT	CASSSPQVREGTDTQYF
NA	TRBJ2-7	NA	TRBV28	TGTGCCAGCACCCCCGGGACAAACTCCTACGAGCAGTACTTC	CASTPGTNSYEQYF
NA	TRBJ2-3	NA	TRBV9	TGTGCCAGCAGCGTCCTCAGCACAGATACGCAGTATTTT	CASSVLSTDTQYF
NA	TRBJ2-1	TRBD2	TRBV5-4	TGTGCCAGCAGCCTTAATAGCGGGAATTACAATGAGCAGTTCTTC	CASSLNSGNYNEQFF
NA	TRBJ2-1	NA	TRBV11-3	TGTGCCAGCAGCTTAGCTCCGTCGACTGAGCAGTTCTTC	CASSLAPSTEQFF
NA	TRBJ2-7	TRBD1	TRBV6-1	TGTGCCAGCAGAGGGGGACAGACCTACGAGCAGTACTTC	CASRGGQTYEQYF
NA	TRBJ2-1	NA	TRBV5-1	TGCGCCAGCAGCTTGGGGCCTGCTAGCGAACAATACAATGAGCAGTTCTTC	CASSLGPASEQYNEQFF
NA	TRBJ1-5	TRBD1	TRBV4-1	TGCGCCAGCAGCCAAGGGCGGGACAGGGGGGTTCAGCCCCAGCATTTT	CASSQGRDRGVQPQHF
NA	TRBJ2-7	NA	TRBV29-1	TGCAGCGCGAGGGGGGACAGCTCCTACGAGCAGTACTTC	CSARGDSSYEQYF
NA	TRBJ1-3	NA	TRBV5-1	TGCGCCAGCAGCCAAAACAGGGCCGGAAACACCATATATTTT	CASSQNRAGNTIYF
NA	TRBJ1-2	NA	TRBV27	TGTGCCAGCAGATCAGGTGGGGGCTACACCTTC	CASRSGGGYTF
once	TRBJ2-1	NA	TRBV7-2	TGTGCCAGCAGTTCCGACTCTAGTGGGTACAATGAGCAGTTCTTC	CASSSDSSGYNEQFF
NA	TRBJ1-1	TRBD1	TRBV7-8	TGTGCCAGCAGCACGACAGGGGGCAAGGGGACTGAAGCTTTCTTT	CASSTTGGKGTEAFF
NA	TRBJ2-4	NA	TRBV7-9	TGTGCCAGCAGCCTGGGACCAAAACACTTTCAGTACTTC	CASSLGPKHFQYF
NA	TRBJ2-3	NA	TRBV6-5	TGTGCCAGCAGTTCACGACGGACAGATACGCAGTATTTT	CASSSRRTDTQYF
NA	TRBJ2-5	NA	TRBV5-1	TGCGCCAGCAGCCAACAGCCTAGTCCTCGGGAGACCCAGTACTTC	CASSQQPSPRETQYF
NA	TRBJ1-1	NA	TRBV7-2	TGTGCCAGCAGCTTGACCGCATTGGGGAACACTGAAGCTTTCTTT	CASSLTALGNTEAFF
once	TRBJ2-7	NA	TRBV18	TGTGCCAGCTCACCACCGTCGCGGCACTACGAGCAGTACTTC	CASSPPSRHYEQYF
NA	TRBJ1-1	NA	TRBV28	TGTGCCAGTTCCCAGGGATCAGCTTTCTTT	CASSQGSAFF
NA	TRBJ1-1	NA	TRBV7-2	TGTGCCAGCAGCTCCTCTGGAAACACTGAAGCTTTCTTT	CASSSSGNTEAFF
NA	TRBJ2-1	NA	TRBV4-2	TGTGCCAGCAGCCAAGTAGTGAGCGCCCCCTACAATGAGCAGTTCTTC	CASSQVVSAPYNEQFF
NA	TRBJ2-5	NA	TRBV5-1	TGCGCCAGCAGTAATAGTCAAGAGACCCAGTACTTC	CASSNSQETQYF
NA	TRBJ2-2	NA	TRBV11-2	TGTGCCAGCAGCTACTCCCCCACGAACACCGGGGAGCTGTTTTTT	CASSYSPTNTGELFF
NA	TRBJ2-5	NA	TRBV10-1	TGCGCCAGCAGTCGAGCCGATCCTCGGGAGACCCAGTACTTC	CASSRADPRETQYF
NA	TRBJ2-7	NA	TRBV6-5	TGTGCCACGGTCGCGGCCTACGAGCAGTACTTC	CATVAAYEQYF
NA	TRBJ2-7	TRBD1	TRBV13	TGTGCCAGCAGCCCCAGCCTCTATGGGGTCCAGGGGGCCTACGAGCAGTACTTC	CASSPSLYGVQGAYEQYF
NA	TRBJ1-4	NA	TRBV7-2	TGTGCCAGCAGCTCCGTAGGCCGGGCAACTAATGAAAAACTGTTTTTT	CASSSVGRATNEKLFF
NA	TRBJ2-7	TRBD2	TRBV29-1	TGCAGCGTTTATACCGGGACTAGCGGGAGTTCCTACGAGCAGTACTTC	CSVYTGTSGSSYEQYF
NA	TRBJ2-7	TRBD2	TRBV6-6	TGTGCCAGCAGCCGGACTAGCGGCGCCTACGAGCAGTACTTC	CASSRTSGAYEQYF
NA	TRBJ2-7	NA	TRBV19	TGTGCCAGTCGTATGGACGGAGAGACCTACGAGCAGTACTTC	CASRMDGETYEQYF
NA	TRBJ1-5	NA	TRBV30	TGTGCCTGGAGTGTACCCTTGGGCGGTCAGCCCCAGCATTTT	CAWSVPLGGQPQHF
NA	TRBJ2-7	NA	TRBV28	TGTGCCAGCAGTTCGGGAGCGGGCAGCTCCTACGAGCAGTACTTC	CASSSGAGSSYEQYF
NA	TRBJ1-1	NA	TRBV2	TGTGCCAGCAGGAGGCAGGGAGAAGCTTTCTTT	CASRRQGEAFF
NA	TRBJ2-1	TRBD2	TRBV9	TGTGCCAGCAGCCCCCGGACTAGCGGTTACAATGAGCAGTTCTTC	CASSPRTSGYNEQFF
NA	TRBJ2-5	NA	TRBV5-6	TGTGCCAGCAGCCGCCAGACGGAGACCCAGTACTTC	CASSRQTETQYF
NA	TRBJ2-3	NA	TRBV9	TGTGCCAGCAGCGTAGCCCCGGGTCGCACAGATACGCAGTATTTT	CASSVAPGRTDTQYF
NA	TRBJ1-5	NA	TRBV12-5	TGTGCTAGTGGTTTGGGCATTCTTCCACCGCGAAATCAGCCCCAGCATTTT	CASGLGILPPRNQPQHF
NA	TRBJ2-2	NA	TRBV5-1	TGCGCCAGCAGCTTGAGGGCAGGGCCCGGGGAGCTGTTTTTT	CASSLRAGPGELFF
once	TRBJ2-1	NA	TRBV6-5	TGTGCCGCGGAGGGACAGGGATCTTTCGGGAGGGTCCAGTTCTTC	CAAEGQGSFGRVQFF
NA	TRBJ1-2	TRBD1	TRBV19	TGTGCCAGTAGACGGGACAGGGGGACCTATGGCTACACCTTC	CASRRDRGTYGYTF
NA	TRBJ1-3	TRBD1	TRBV9	TGTGCCAGCAGCGTATTCGGGACAGCTTACGGTGGTGGAAACACCATATATTTT	CASSVFGTAYGGGNTIYF
NA	TRBJ2-1	TRBD2	TRBV2	TGTGCCAGCAGCCGGGGGGCTAGCGGGAGGGTCGAGCAGTTCTTC	CASSRGASGRVEQFF
NA	TRBJ2-1	NA	TRBV23-1	TGCGCCAGCAGTCAGGGCCAAACGAGGCATGAGCAGTTCTTC	CASSQGQTRHEQFF
NA	TRBJ1-5	TRBD1	TRBV19	TGTGCCAGTAGTACGAGGGACAGGGGGCCGTGGAAGCCCCAGCATTTT	CASSTRDRGPWKPQHF